This T cell receptor beta chain was identified during a study of somatic mutations in cytotoxic T cells in rheumatoid arthritis. Germline V CDR1 and CDR2: MNHNS, SASEGT. The CDR3 extends over 17 amino acids. V lost 2 bases, J lost 0 bases, and 8 bases stayed unmatched. Study results and limitations: Rheumatoid arthritis patients were compared with age-matched healthy controls, and their CD8+ T-cell clonality did not differ significantly.

This clone is categorized as medium-sized (0.01 to 0.1%). Its matching antigen is unknown. The protocol was immunoSEQ multiplex PCR, while the TCRdb copy is restricted to in-frame clones and leaves out a portion. There are 15,000 to 20,000 clones in the sample; about four fifths occur only once, and over 9.5% lies in the top ten. This chain links TRBV6-1 with TRBJ2-7; the match to TRBD2 covers 9 bases. This sequence originates from a man aged 18 to 30 with rheumatoid arthritis. The sample consisted of CD8+ T cells sorted from blood. The CDR3, as DNA: TGTGCCAGCAGTGAAAAGGGACTAGCTATCATCTCCTACGAGCAGTACTTC. It translates to CASSEKGLAIISYEQYF.